Sequencing of this T cell receptor beta chain was carried out in a study of pediatric ulcerative colitis (dated by TCRdb to between 2019 and 2020). Looking at the study overall: Among the ulcerative colitis patients, 6 or 7 had pancolitis and two had left-sided colitis, and histology in every patient was consistent with ulcerative colitis. From fewer than ten newly diagnosed, treatment-naive pediatric ulcerative colitis patients and four non-IBD control children, paired blood and rectal samples were collected. By Pediatric Ulcerative Colitis Activity Index, two patients had mild disease, several had moderate disease and three had acute severe colitis.

This clone has only a few counts. The target of this receptor is not known. Base qualities are missing; no much larger clone stands one base away. Here is what the overall study found, with its caveats: A couple of rectal CDR3 clonotypes were found in every ulcerative colitis patient but in no control. Compared with controls, ulcerative colitis patients showed significantly higher autologous blood-rectal clonal overlap, a finding that suggests increased T cell trafficking to inflamed tissue. Features of the rectal repertoire distinguished controls, mild-moderate colitis patients and acute severe colitis patients, and in acute severe colitis, rectal diversity was reduced because of clonal expansions. The healthy control group was small, consisting of only a handful of individuals. Because repertoires were derived from total lymphocyte DNA, patterns in rare subsets such as regulatory T cells may not have been reflected. For technical reasons, blood samples from a couple of patients gave substantially fewer templates, and these samples were excluded from the blood-rectal overlap analysis.

Ulcerative colitis patients had received no immunosuppressive medication before the diagnostic colonoscopy. Blood was sampled at the time of the colonoscopy. The Wizard kit (Promega) was used to extract genomic DNA from the blood and intestinal samples. Rearranged CDR3 beta regions were amplified from genomic DNA with multiplex V and J primers using the immunoSEQ TRB Survey service. To keep sequencing depth equal across samples, survey-level depth of up to 500,000 reads per sample was applied. The libraries were purified, combined into pools and sequenced with Illumina technology. The paper's processing steps were these. immunoSEQ online tools were used for productive clonality, sample overlap, pairwise scatters, CDR3 beta length, V/D/J gene usage and productiveness. Calculated diversity was the number of unique rearrangements divided by total templates times 100; Shannon and Simpson indices were also computed. Principal component analysis used the R prcomp function and ggbiplot package on Z-score normalized data. Morisita's index was used to quantify the clonal overlap between blood and rectum within each subject. TCRdb provides this immuneACCESS table in a form limited to in-frame rearrangements. Some clones are lacking; in checked studies, under half of them reflect an unresolved V gene, and why the rest are absent is not known. V and J calls and clone size are given by that table; D and trimming were obtained from the DNA. This sample holds 30,000 to 45,000 clones; around 78% were observed only once. Clones ranked in the top ten supply less than 30% of the sample.

For CDR1 and CDR2, the germline V gene lists SGHTA and FQGNSA. Its CDR3 holds 12 amino acids, cysteine through phenylalanine. The kept DNA is CDR3 alone, 36 bases in frame from the first base. Between the V and J ends, shortened by 1 base and 11 bases respectively, the junction contains 9 bases. The sequence derives from a girl between 10 and 17 years old with moderate ulcerative colitis. The rearranged segments are TRBV7-2 and TRBJ1-5, with no confidently assigned D gene. Sample: blood. The nucleotide sequence is given as TGTGCCAGCAGCTTAGTGCGGAATACCCAGCATTTT. Its translation reads: CASSLVRNTQHF.